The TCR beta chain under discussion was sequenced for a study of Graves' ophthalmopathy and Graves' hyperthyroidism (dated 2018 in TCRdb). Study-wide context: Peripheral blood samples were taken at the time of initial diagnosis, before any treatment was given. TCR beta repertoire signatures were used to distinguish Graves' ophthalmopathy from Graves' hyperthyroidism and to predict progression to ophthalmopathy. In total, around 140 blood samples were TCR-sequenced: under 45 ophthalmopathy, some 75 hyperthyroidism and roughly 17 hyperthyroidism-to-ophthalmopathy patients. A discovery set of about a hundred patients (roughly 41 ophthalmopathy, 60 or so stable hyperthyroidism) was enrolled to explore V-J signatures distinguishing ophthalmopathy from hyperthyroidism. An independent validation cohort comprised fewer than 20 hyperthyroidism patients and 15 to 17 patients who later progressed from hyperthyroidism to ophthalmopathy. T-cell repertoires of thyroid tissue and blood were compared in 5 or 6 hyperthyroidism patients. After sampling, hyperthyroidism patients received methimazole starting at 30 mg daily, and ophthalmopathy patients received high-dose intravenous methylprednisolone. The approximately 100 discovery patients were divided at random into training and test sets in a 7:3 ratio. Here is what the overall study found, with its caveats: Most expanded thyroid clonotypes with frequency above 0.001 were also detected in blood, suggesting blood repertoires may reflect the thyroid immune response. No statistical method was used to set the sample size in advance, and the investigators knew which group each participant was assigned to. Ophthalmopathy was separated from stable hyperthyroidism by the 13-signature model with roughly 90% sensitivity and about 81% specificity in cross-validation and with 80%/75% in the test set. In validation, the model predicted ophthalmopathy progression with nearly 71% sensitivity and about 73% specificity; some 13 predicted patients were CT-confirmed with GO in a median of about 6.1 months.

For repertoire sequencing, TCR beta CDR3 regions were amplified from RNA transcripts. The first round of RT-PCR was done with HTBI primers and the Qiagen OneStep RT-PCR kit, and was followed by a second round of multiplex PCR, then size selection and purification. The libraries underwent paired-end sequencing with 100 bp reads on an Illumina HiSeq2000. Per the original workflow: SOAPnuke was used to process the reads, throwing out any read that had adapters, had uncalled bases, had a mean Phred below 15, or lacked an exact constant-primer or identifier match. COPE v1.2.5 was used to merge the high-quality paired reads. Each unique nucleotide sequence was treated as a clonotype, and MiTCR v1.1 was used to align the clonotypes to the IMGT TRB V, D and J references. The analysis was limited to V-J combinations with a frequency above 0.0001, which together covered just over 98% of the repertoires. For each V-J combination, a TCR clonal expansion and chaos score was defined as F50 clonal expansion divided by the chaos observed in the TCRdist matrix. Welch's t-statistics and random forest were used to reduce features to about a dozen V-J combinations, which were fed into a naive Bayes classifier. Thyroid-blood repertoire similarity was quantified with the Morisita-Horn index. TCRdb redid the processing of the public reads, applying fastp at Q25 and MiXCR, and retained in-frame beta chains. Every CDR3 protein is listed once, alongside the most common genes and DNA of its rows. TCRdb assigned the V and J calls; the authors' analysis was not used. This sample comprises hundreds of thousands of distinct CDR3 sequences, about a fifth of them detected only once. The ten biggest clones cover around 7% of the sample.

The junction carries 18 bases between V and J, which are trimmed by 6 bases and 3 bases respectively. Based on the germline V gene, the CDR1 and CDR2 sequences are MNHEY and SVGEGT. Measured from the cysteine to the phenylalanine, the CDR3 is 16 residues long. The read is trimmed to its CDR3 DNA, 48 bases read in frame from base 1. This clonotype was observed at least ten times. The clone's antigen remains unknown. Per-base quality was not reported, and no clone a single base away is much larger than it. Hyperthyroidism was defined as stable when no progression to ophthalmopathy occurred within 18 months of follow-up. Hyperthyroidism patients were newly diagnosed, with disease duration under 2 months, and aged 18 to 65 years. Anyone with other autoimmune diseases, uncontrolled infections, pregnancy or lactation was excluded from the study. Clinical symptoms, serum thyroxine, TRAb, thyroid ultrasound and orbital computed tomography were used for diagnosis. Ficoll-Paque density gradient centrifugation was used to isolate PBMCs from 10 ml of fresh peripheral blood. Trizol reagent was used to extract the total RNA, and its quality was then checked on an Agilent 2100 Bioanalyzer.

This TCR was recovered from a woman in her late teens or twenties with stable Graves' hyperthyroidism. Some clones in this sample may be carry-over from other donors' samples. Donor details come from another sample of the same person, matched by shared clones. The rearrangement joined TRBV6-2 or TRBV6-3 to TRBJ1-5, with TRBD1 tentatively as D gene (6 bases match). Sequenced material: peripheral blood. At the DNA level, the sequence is TGTGCCAGCAGACAACAGGGTAGAACCCTCAATCAGCCCCAGCATTTT. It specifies CASRQQGRTLNQPQHF.